The TCR beta chain described here comes from a study of T cells in Graves' hyperthyroidism and ophthalmopathy. Amplification targeted TCR beta CDR3 regions from RNA transcripts. Researchers ran a first-round RT-PCR on the TCR CDR3 using the HTBI primer set. MiXCR, applied by TCRdb to the multiplex PCR reads, yields one record per CDR3 protein. Seen here are 370,000 or so distinct CDR3 sequences, just under 25% observed once, and the top ten hold more than 60%. Hyperthyroidism was newly diagnosed in patients aged 18 to 65 (duration under 2 months). Trimming removed 2 bases at V and 7 bases at J, with 14 bases between. The germline V gene encodes CDR1 MGHRA and CDR2 YSYEKL. The CDR3 consists of 14 residues. The sample holds one count of this clonotype.

The sample comprised blood. V is TRBV4-1 and J is TRBJ1-2; D is perhaps TRBD1 (6 bases). This TCR was sampled from a man in his fifties with Graves' hyperthyroidism. This CDR3 reads CASSQLTGSLGYTF. The DNA for the CDR3 is TGCGCCAGCAGCCAATTAACAGGGTCCCTTGGCTACACCTTC.